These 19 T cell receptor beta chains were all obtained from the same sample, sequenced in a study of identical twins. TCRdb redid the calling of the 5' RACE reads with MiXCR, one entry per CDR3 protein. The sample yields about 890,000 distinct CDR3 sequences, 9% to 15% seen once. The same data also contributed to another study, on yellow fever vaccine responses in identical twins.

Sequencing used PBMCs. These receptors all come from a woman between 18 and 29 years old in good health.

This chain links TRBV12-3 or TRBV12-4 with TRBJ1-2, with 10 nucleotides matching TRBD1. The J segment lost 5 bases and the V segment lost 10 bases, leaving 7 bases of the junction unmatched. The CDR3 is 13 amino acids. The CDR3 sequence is CATRDRGVYGYTF. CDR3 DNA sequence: TGTGCCACCAGGGACAGGGGAGTGTATGGCTACACCTTC.

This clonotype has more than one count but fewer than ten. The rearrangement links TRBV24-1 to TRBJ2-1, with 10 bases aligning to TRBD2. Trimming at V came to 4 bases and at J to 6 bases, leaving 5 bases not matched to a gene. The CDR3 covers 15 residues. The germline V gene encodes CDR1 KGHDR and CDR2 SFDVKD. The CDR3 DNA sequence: TGTGCCACCAGTGACCCGGGACTAGCGACCAATGAGCAGTTCTTC. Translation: CATSDPGLATNEQFF.

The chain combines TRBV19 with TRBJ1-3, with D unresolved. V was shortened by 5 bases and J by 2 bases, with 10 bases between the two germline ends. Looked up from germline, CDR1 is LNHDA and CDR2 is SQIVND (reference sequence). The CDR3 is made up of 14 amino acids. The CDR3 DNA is TGTGCCAGTAGTGCCGAGAAAGCTGGAAACACCATATATTTT. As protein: CASSAEKAGNTIYF.

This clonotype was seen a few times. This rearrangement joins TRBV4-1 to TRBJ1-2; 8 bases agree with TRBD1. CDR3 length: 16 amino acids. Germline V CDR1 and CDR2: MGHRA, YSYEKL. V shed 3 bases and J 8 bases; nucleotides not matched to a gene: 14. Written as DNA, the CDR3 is TGCGCCAGCAGCCAGCCGGACAGGGATCATTACCTAGGCTACACCTTC. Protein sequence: CASSQPDRDHYLGYTF.

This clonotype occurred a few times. The CDR3 is CASSQARETYEQYF. The CDR3 nucleotides read TGTGCCAGCAGCCAAGCCAGGGAGACTTACGAGCAGTACTTC. The V gene is TRBV16, the J gene TRBJ2-7, with D perhaps matching TRBD1 or TRBD2 (5 bases each). V gave up 2 bases and J gave up 4 bases, with 12 bases separating them. Germline loops: CDR1 KGHSY, CDR2 FQNENV. This CDR3 is 14 amino acids long.

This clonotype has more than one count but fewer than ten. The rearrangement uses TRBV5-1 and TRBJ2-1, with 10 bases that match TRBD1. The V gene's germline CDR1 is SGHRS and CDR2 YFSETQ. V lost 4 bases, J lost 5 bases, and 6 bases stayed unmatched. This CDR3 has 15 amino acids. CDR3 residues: CASSKDRGNNNEQFF. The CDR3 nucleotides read TGCGCCAGCAGCAAGGACAGGGGGAATAACAATGAGCAGTTCTTC.

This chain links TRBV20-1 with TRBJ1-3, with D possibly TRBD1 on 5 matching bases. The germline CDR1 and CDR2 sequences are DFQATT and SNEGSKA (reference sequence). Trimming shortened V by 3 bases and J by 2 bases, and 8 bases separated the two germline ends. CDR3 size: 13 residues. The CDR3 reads CSASKTAGNTIYF. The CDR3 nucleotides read TGCAGTGCTAGTAAGACAGCTGGAAACACCATATATTTT.

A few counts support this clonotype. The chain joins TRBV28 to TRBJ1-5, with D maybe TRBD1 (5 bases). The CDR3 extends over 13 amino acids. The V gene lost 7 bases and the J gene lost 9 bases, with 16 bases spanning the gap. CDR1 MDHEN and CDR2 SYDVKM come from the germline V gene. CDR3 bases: TGTGCCAGCATTATGGGGCCCATCGGGCCCCAGCATTTT. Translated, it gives CASIMGPIGPQHF.

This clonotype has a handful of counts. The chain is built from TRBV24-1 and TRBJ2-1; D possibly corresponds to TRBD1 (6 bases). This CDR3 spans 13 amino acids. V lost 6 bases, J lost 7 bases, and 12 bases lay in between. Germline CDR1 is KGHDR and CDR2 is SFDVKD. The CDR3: CATSLRDTNEQFF. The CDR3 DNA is TGTGCCACCAGTCTCCGGGACACGAATGAGCAGTTCTTC.

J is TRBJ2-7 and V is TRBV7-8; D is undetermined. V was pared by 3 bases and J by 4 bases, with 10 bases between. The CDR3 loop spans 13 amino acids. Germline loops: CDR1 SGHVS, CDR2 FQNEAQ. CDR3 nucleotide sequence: TGTGCCAGCAGCTTTGGTCCGACTTACGAGCAGTACGTC. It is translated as CASSFGPTYEQYV.

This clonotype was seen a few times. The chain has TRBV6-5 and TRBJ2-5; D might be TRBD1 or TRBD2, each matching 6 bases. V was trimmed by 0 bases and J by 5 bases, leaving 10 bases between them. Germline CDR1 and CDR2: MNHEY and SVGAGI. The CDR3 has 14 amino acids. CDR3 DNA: TGTGCCAGCAGTTACTCGAGGAGGGGGGAGACCCAGTACTTC. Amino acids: CASSYSRRGETQYF.

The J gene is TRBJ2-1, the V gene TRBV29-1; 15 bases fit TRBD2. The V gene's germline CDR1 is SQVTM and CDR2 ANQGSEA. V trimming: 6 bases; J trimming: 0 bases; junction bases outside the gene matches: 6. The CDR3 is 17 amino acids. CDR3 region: CSVPGTSGGSSYNEQFF. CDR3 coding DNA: TGCAGCGTCCCCGGGACTAGCGGGGGGAGCTCCTACAATGAGCAGTTCTTC.

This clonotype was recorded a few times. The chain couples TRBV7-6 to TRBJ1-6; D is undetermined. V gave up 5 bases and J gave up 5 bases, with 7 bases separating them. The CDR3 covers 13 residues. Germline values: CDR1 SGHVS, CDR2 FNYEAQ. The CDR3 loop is CASSVENNSPLHF. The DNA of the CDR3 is TGTGCCAGCAGCGTCGAAAATAATTCACCCCTCCACTTT.

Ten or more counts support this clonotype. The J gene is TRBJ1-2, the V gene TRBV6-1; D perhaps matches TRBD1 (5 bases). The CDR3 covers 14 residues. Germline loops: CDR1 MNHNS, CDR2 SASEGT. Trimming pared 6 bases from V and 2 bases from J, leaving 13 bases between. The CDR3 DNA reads TGTGCCAGCAGGGCGGGACGGACCAACTATGGCTACACCTTC. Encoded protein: CASRAGRTNYGYTF.

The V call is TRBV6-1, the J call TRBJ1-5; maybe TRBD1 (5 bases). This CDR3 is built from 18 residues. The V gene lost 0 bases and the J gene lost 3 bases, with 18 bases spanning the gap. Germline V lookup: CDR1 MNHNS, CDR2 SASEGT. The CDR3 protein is CASSEAGVGERANQPQHF. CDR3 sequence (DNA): TGTGCCAGCAGTGAAGCGGGAGTGGGGGAACGGGCCAATCAGCCCCAGCATTTT.

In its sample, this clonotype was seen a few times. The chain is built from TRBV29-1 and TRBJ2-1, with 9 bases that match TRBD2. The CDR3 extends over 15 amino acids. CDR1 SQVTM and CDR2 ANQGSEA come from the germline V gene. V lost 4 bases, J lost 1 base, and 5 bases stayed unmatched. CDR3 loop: CSVGLAGVSYNEQFF. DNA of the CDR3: TGCAGCGTTGGATTAGCGGGAGTTTCCTACAATGAGCAGTTCTTC.

The CDR3 is CASGLAGGNNEQFF. The CDR3 nucleotides read TGTGCCAGCGGGTTAGCGGGAGGAAACAATGAGCAGTTCTTC. This chain links TRBV25-1 with TRBJ2-1; 10 bases fit TRBD2. Germline trimming cut 8 bases from V and 5 bases from J; bases unmatched to any gene: 6. Per germline, CDR1 MGHDK and CDR2 SYGVNS. This CDR3 has 14 amino acids. The full variable domain, its missing parts supplied by reference TRBV25-1 and TRBJ2-1, is EADIYQTPRYLVIGTGKKITLECSQTMGHDKMYWYQQDPGMELHLIHYSYGVNSTEKGDLSSESTVSRIRTEHFPLTLESARPSHTSQYLCASGLAGGNNEQFFGPGTRLTVL.

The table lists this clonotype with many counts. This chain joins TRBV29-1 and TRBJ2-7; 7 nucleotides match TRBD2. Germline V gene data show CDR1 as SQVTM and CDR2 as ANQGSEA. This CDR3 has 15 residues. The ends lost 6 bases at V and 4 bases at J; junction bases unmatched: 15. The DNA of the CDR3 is TGCAGCGTGGATACCTCACGCGGGAGCGGGTACGAGCAGTACTTC. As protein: CSVDTSRGSGYEQYF.

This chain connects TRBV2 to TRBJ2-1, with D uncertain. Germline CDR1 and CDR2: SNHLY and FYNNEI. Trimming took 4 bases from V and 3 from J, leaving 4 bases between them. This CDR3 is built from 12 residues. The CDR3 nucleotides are TGTGCCAGCAGTGCTAGCTACAATGAGCAGTTCTTC. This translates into CASSASYNEQFF. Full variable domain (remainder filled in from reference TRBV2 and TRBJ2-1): EPEVTQTPSHQVTQMGQEVILRCVPISNHLYFYWYRQILGQKVEFLVSFYNNEISEKSEIFDDQFSVERPDGSNFTLKIRSTKLEDSAMYFCASSASYNEQFFGPGTRLTVL.